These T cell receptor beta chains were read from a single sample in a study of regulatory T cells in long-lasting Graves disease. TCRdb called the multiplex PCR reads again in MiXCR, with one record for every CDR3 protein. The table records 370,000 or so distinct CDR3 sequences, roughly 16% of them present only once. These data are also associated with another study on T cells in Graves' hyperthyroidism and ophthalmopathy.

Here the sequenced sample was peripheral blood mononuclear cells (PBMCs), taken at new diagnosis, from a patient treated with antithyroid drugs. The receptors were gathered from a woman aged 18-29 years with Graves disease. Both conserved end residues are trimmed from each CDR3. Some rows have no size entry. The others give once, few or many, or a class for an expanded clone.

CDR3 protein: AISSRGDRADEQF
clone size: few
V gene: TRBV10-3

CDR3 protein: ASSGEAGGSPLH
clone size: NA
V gene: TRBV9

CDR3 protein: ASRAVGLNTGELF
clone size: few
V gene: TRBV12-3/TRBV12-4

CDR3 protein: ASSQKTGGAGNTIY
clone size: NA
V gene: TRBV3-1

CDR3 protein: ASSIRQGGQDTIY
clone size: NA
V gene: TRBV6-1

CDR3 protein: ASSDLGGGDTEAF
clone size: NA
V gene: TRBV5-8

CDR3 protein: ASSLDPTNEKLF
clone size: NA
V gene: TRBV5-1

CDR3 protein: ASSPYRGVPGANVLT
clone size: few
V gene: TRBV7-9

CDR3 protein: ASSVGGLAGTGEQF
clone size: NA
V gene: TRBV9

CDR3 protein: ASSFGQSTYNEQF
clone size: many
V gene: TRBV5-1

CDR3 protein: ASRSDRLLGTGELF
clone size: many
V gene: TRBV5-1

CDR3 protein: ASTLTSGSSNEQF
clone size: many
V gene: TRBV12-3/TRBV12-4

CDR3 protein: ASSLSAGGSYEQY
clone size: many
V gene: TRBV11-1

CDR3 protein: ASSPGLGPSTDTQY
clone size: few
V gene: TRBV4-1

CDR3 protein: ASSFFPRETQY
clone size: many
V gene: TRBV5-1

CDR3 protein: ASSLGRGRGAEQY
clone size: NA
V gene: TRBV5-1

CDR3 protein: ASSRGGAAYRVAQY
clone size: many
V gene: TRBV2

CDR3 protein: ASRRGGPGELF
clone size: NA
V gene: TRBV19

CDR3 protein: ASSGDENTEAF
clone size: many
V gene: TRBV6-4

CDR3 protein: ASSFGTGVGPGELF
clone size: few
V gene: TRBV5-6

CDR3 protein: AIPSGGYNEQF
clone size: many
V gene: TRBV7-2

CDR3 protein: ATSRSYNSPLH
clone size: few
V gene: TRBV11-2

CDR3 protein: ASSGGTGGYEQY
clone size: many
V gene: TRBV6-2/TRBV6-3

CDR3 protein: ASSLRTRDSPYNEQF
clone size: many
V gene: TRBV7-3

CDR3 protein: ASKGVSVGTGGRTGELF
clone size: many
V gene: TRBV2

CDR3 protein: SVVGRGESYNEQF
clone size: many
V gene: TRBV29-1

CDR3 protein: ASSLDGGPEQY
clone size: many
V gene: TRBV7-9

CDR3 protein: ASRDQGARGNTIY
clone size: few
V gene: TRBV6-1

CDR3 protein: ASSIAGVSTEAF
clone size: NA
V gene: TRBV19

CDR3 protein: ASSASNRGNTQY
clone size: many
V gene: TRBV18

CDR3 protein: ASTPFGGNEQF
clone size: NA
V gene: TRBV6-2/TRBV6-3

CDR3 protein: ASSTTGGPTYEQY
clone size: few
V gene: TRBV7-6

CDR3 protein: AWSKGAPDTQY
clone size: many
V gene: TRBV30

CDR3 protein: SARDGTYSNQPQH
clone size: few
V gene: TRBV20-1

CDR3 protein: ASSLNFAGGYYGYT
clone size: many
V gene: TRBV11-2

CDR3 protein: ASSQAKGAGGV
clone size: many
V gene: TRBV3-1

CDR3 protein: ASSSDRGSREQY
clone size: many
V gene: TRBV7-9

CDR3 protein: ASSPSDREGEAF
clone size: many
V gene: TRBV18

CDR3 protein: ASSVGQGRTEAF
clone size: many
V gene: TRBV9

CDR3 protein: ASSPTGVGTDTQY
clone size: many
V gene: TRBV18